Each of the 31 T cell receptor beta chains below was sequenced from the same sample in a study of blood T cells in healthy people across ages. A J-beta primer mix and a sample-barcoded 5' primer were used in a second PCR of about 7 to 12 cycles. TCRdb redid the calling of the 5' RACE reads with MiXCR, one entry per CDR3 protein. The sample lists around 700,000 distinct CDR3 sequences; about 25% were seen once. This sample also belongs to another study, concerning T cells of mothers and their children.

Sequenced: blood. These receptors all stem from a boy between 10 and 17 years old in good health.

The chain links TRBV5-6 to TRBJ1-2, with 11 positions matching TRBD1. V was pared by 4 bases and J by 7 bases, with 12 bases of the junction left unmatched. Germline CDR1 reads SGHDT; CDR2 reads YYEEEE. This CDR3 is 16 amino acids long. This chain's CDR3 is CASSPGQGAMLPGYTF. In nucleotides, the CDR3 is TGTGCCAGCAGCCCCGGACAGGGGGCTATGCTACCTGGCTACACCTTC.

The CDR3 nucleotides read TGTGCCAGCAGCCACCCACTAGCGGGCCCCTACGAGCAGTACTTC. This gives the protein CASSHPLAGPYEQYF. The chain joins TRBV7-9 to TRBJ2-5; the match to TRBD2 covers 9 bases. The DNA end is a closer match to TRBJ2-7, so the J assignment may be wrong. CDR3 size: 15 residues. Germline values: CDR1 SEHNR, CDR2 FQNEAQ (reference sequence).

A few counts support this clonotype. The chain couples TRBV12-3 or TRBV12-4 to TRBJ2-1, with 8 bases that match TRBD2. V shed 3 bases and J 5 bases; nucleotides not matched to a gene: 6. This CDR3 is 15 amino acids long. The CDR3 region has the DNA TGTGCCAGCAGTTTCAGGGCTAGCGGGCACAATGAGCAGTTCTTC. It specifies CASSFRASGHNEQFF.

The chain recombines TRBV27 with TRBJ2-5; TRBD1 matches at 9 bases. The last part of the DNA fits TRBJ2-1 better; the J call may be wrong. The CDR3 spans 13 residues. CDR1 and CDR2 (germline): MNHEY, SMNVEV (reference sequence). Here the CDR3 reads CASSWGQGNEQFF. Written as DNA, the CDR3 is TGTGCCAGCAGTTGGGGACAGGGTAATGAGCAGTTCTTC.

CDR3 sequence reads: CSARDLAGGNEQFF. DNA for the CDR3: TGCAGTGCTAGAGATCTGGCAGGGGGCAATGAGCAGTTCTTC. The chain is built from TRBV20-1 and TRBJ2-5, with 7 bases that match TRBD1. The J call may be in error: the DNA end matches TRBJ2-1 better. This CDR3 contains 14 residues. Germline V CDR1 and CDR2: DFQATT, SNEGSKA (reference sequence).

The chain carries TRBV3-1 and TRBJ2-7; D is unresolved. Trimming left V 1 base short and J 7 bases short, with 14 bases between. The CDR3 length is 14 residues. The germline CDR1 and CDR2 sequences are LGHDT and YNNKEL (reference sequence). In nucleotides, the CDR3 is TGTGCCAGCAGCCAAGTGGCGAAGGTGGAGGAGCAGTACTTC. Translated, it gives CASSQVAKVEEQYF.

This clonotype appeared a few times. The rearrangement joins TRBV20-1 to TRBJ2-5; TRBD2 might be the D (7 bases). Germline V gives CDR1 DFQATT, CDR2 SNEGSKA (reference sequence). The CDR3 covers 14 residues. Between the trimmed V and J ends, which lost 2 bases and 4 bases, there was a span of 14 bases. The CDR3 region is CSARSVGGGETQYF. The CDR3 nucleotides are TGCAGTGCTAGAAGCGTGGGAGGGGGAGAGACCCAGTACTTC.

In regard to this clonotype: One end of the junction varies from germline; a read error may be responsible. The V gene is TRBV7-9, the J gene TRBJ1-4; D gene unclear. The CDR3 extends over 16 amino acids. Looked up from germline, CDR1 is SEHNR and CDR2 is FQNEAQ (reference sequence). The CDR3 bases are TGTGCCAGCAGCTTAGCGGGAGAGGCAACTAATGAAAAACTGTCTTTT. This sequence encodes CASSLAGEATNEKLSF.

The chain employs TRBV10-3 and TRBJ2-5, with a tentative D call TRBD2 (6 bases). Trimming removed 4 bases from V and 4 bases from J, with 13 bases in between. The germline gives CDR1 ENHRY, CDR2 SYGVKD. The CDR3 is 14 residues long. The CDR3, as DNA: TGTGCCATCAGTGGGGACTCCAACCTAGAGACCCAGTACTTC. This translates into CAISGDSNLETQYF.

The chain combines TRBV11-2 with TRBJ2-1; D possibly matches TRBD1 or TRBD2 (5 bases each). This CDR3 is built from 18 residues. Per the germline V gene, CDR1 is SGHAT and CDR2 is FQNNGV. The ends were cut back, 1 base at V and 10 bases at J, with 26 bases in the middle. The CDR3 DNA reads TGTGCCAGCAGCTTAGGTTGGATCGTGGACGGGGCCCAAAAGGAGCAGTTCTTC. This translates into CASSLGWIVDGAQKEQFF.

This clonotype was observed at least ten times. The rearrangement links TRBV7-2 to TRBJ2-5, with D uncertain. Trimming stripped 2 bases from V and 1 base from J, with 5 bases between. This CDR3 spans 13 amino acids. Germline lookup yields CDR1 SGHTA and CDR2 FQGNSA. CDR3 amino acids: CASSLWSQETQYF. In DNA form, the CDR3 reads TGTGCCAGCAGCTTATGGTCCCAAGAGACCCAGTACTTC.

This clonotype has only a few counts. This chain joins TRBV12-3 or TRBV12-4 and TRBJ1-2; 9 nucleotides line up with TRBD1. The CDR3 sequence is 13 residues long. V was clipped by 3 bases and J by 8 bases; unmatched bases: 4. The CDR3 loop is CASSLGTGIGYTF. The CDR3 coding sequence is TGTGCCAGCAGTTTGGGGACAGGGATCGGCTACACCTTC.

This chain links TRBV12-3 or TRBV12-4 with TRBJ1-5, with D unclear. V was pared by 5 bases and J by 2 bases, with 13 bases between. The CDR3 totals 15 residues. The CDR3 loop reads CASSPVLQGNQPQHF. The CDR3 nucleotides read TGTGCCAGCAGTCCAGTCCTCCAGGGCAATCAGCCCCAGCATTTT.

This chain uses TRBV24-1 with TRBJ1-5, with a possible D match to TRBD1 (6 bases). Germline lookup yields CDR1 KGHDR and CDR2 SFDVKD. V was cut by 4 bases and J by 9 bases, with 12 bases left in between. CDR3 length: 13 amino acids. Here the CDR3 reads CATSDPVGGPQHF. The CDR3 DNA is TGTGCCACCAGTGACCCGGTAGGGGGGCCCCAGCATTTT.

This clonotype showed up just a few times. J is TRBJ2-1 and V is TRBV29-1, with 8 nucleotides matching TRBD1. J lost 8 bases, V lost 7 bases, and 4 bases had no gene match. Germline V lookup: CDR1 SQVTM, CDR2 ANQGSEA. This CDR3 has 11 amino acids. In DNA form, the CDR3 reads TGCAGCGCTCAGGGGGCTCATGAGCAGTTCTTC. As protein: CSAQGAHEQFF.

The chain links TRBV3-1 to TRBJ1-6; unclear D gene. In germline, CDR1 is LGHDT, CDR2 YNNKEL (reference sequence). V dropped 2 bases and J dropped 9 bases, with 14 bases sitting between them. The CDR3 is made up of 15 amino acids. CDR3 bases: TGTGCCAGCAGCCAAAACGACCCCCAGCTTTCACCCCTCCACTTT. It is translated as CASSQNDPQLSPLHF.

The sample holds a few counts of this clonotype. V gene TRBV20-1 combines with J gene TRBJ2-1; TRBD2 agrees at 10 bases. The germline CDR1 and CDR2 sequences are DFQATT and SNEGSKA (reference sequence). The CDR3 spans 15 residues. The V segment lost 3 bases and the J segment 7 bases; nucleotides outside the gene matches: 9. CDR3 coding DNA: TGCAGTGCTAGGAGTCTAGCGGGAGTAGGGAATGAGCAGTTCTTC. Its protein product is CSARSLAGVGNEQFF.

The V and J genes are TRBV7-2 and TRBJ1-1; 11 bases are a match to TRBD1. Germline assignment: CDR1 SGHTA and CDR2 FQGNSA. CDR3 size: 14 residues. J was trimmed by 2 bases and V by 10 bases; bases with no gene match: 6. The CDR3 loop reads CANRRTGGNTEAFF. The CDR3 nucleotides read TGTGCCAACAGACGGACAGGGGGCAACACTGAAGCTTTCTTT.

This clonotype was picked up a small number of times. The chain carries TRBV12-3 or TRBV12-4 and TRBJ1-5; TRBD1 matches at 9 bases. V gave up 5 bases and J gave up 6 bases; unmatched junction bases: 5. This CDR3 is built from 14 residues. The CDR3 bases are TGTGCCAGCAGTCCGACAGGGGGGAGTCAGCCCCAGCATTTT. It specifies CASSPTGGSQPQHF.

This clonotype was seen more than once but under ten times. This rearrangement joins TRBV11-2 to TRBJ2-5, with TRBD1 matching 7 bases. The V gene's germline CDR1 is SGHAT and CDR2 FQNNGV. The length of the CDR3 is 15 residues. Trimming removed 7 bases from V and 4 bases from J; junction bases left unmatched: 12. CDR3 in amino acids: CASNLEGAGGETQYF. The CDR3 DNA follows: TGTGCCAGCAACCTCGAGGGGGCAGGGGGAGAGACCCAGTACTTC.

This clonotype occurred a few times. The V gene is TRBV7-9, the J gene TRBJ2-1; weak D call: TRBD2 (5 bases). The CDR3 sequence is 15 residues long. The ends were cut back, 3 bases at V and 0 bases at J, with 9 bases in the middle. CDR1 is SEHNR, CDR2 FQNEAQ, per germline (reference sequence). The DNA for the CDR3 is TGTGCCAGCAGCTTGGACTCAAACTCCTACAATGAGCAGTTCTTC. It codes for CASSLDSNSYNEQFF.

This clonotype occurred a few times. The V and J genes are TRBV14 and TRBJ2-2; the D gene is possibly TRBD1 (5 bases). Germline loops: CDR1 SGHDN, CDR2 FVKESK. The V and J ends lost 8 bases and 7 bases respectively, with 11 bases between them. This CDR3 has 12 amino acids. The CDR3 protein is CASLGANGELFF. Here the CDR3 DNA reads TGTGCCAGCCTTGGGGCCAACGGGGAGCTGTTTTTT.

This clonotype showed up just a few times. V usage is TRBV10-3 and J usage is TRBJ1-2; 7 bases are a match to TRBD1. Losses at the gene ends were 6 bases for V and 6 bases for J; bases not matched to a gene: 4. The CDR3 is 12 residues long. CDR1 and CDR2 from the germline V gene are ENHRY and SYGVKD. CDR3 coding DNA: TGTGCCATCAGGCAGGGGGTTGATGGCTACACCTTC. Its translation is CAIRQGVDGYTF.

This clonotype was observed a handful of times. The V gene is TRBV6-2 or TRBV6-3, the J gene TRBJ2-1, with D tentatively TRBD1 (5 bases). Between the trimmed V and J ends, which lost 2 bases and 1 base, there was a span of 9 bases. The CDR3 totals 15 residues. Germline-derived CDR1 and CDR2 are MNHEY and SVGEGT. The CDR3 loop reads CASSYGRGSYNEQFF. In nucleotides, the CDR3 is TGTGCCAGCAGTTACGGTAGGGGATCCTACAATGAGCAGTTCTTC.

This clonotype was detected only a few times. J is TRBJ2-7 and V is TRBV7-9; 7 bases agree with TRBD2. The CDR3 extends over 14 amino acids. The germline CDR1 and CDR2 sequences are SEHNR and FQNEAQ (reference sequence). The V segment lost 4 bases and the J segment 4 bases; nucleotides outside the gene matches: 7. CDR3 region: CASSSRDYLYEQYF. CDR3 coding DNA: TGTGCCAGCAGCTCACGGGACTATCTTTACGAGCAGTACTTC.

This chain uses TRBV20-1 with TRBJ2-5; D might be TRBD1 (6 bases). The J call is doubtful: the DNA matches TRBJ2-7 better. Per germline, CDR1 DFQATT and CDR2 SNEGSKA (reference sequence). This CDR3 region has 13 residues. For the CDR3, the DNA is TGCAGTGCACCCGCAGGGGAAGGGAGCGAGCAGTACTTC. Its protein product is CSAPAGEGSEQYF.

This clonotype was recorded a few times. This chain joins TRBV6-1 and TRBJ1-5, with D perhaps matching TRBD1 (6 bases). The germline V gene encodes CDR1 MNHNS and CDR2 SASEGT. V was clipped by 4 bases and J by 0 bases, with 10 bases between them. The CDR3 length is 15 residues. DNA for the CDR3: TGTGCCAGCAGTGGGACAGTTTATAGCAATCAGCCCCAGCATTTT. Translation: CASSGTVYSNQPQHF.

Ten or more counts support this clonotype. The junction departs from germline at one end; a sequencing error may be responsible. DNA for the CDR3: TGTGCCAGCAGCTTAGGGCTAGCGGGGAGAGAGACCCAGTACTTC. Encoded protein: CASSLGLAGRETQYF. The chain has TRBV5-1 and TRBJ2-5; 9 positions match TRBD2. CDR1 and CDR2 (germline): SGHRS, YFSETQ. The CDR3 extends over 15 amino acids.

This clonotype turned up a few times. The chain combines TRBV20-1 with TRBJ2-2; D is perhaps TRBD1 (5 bases). Germline CDR1 reads DFQATT; CDR2 reads SNEGSKA (reference sequence). The CDR3 has 14 residues. V dropped 2 bases and J dropped 4 bases, with 11 bases sitting between them. Here the CDR3 reads CSARLGPGTGELFF. CDR3 nucleotide sequence: TGCAGTGCTAGATTGGGGCCGGGCACCGGGGAGCTGTTTTTT.

This clonotype was seen only a few times. The V gene is TRBV11-1, the J gene TRBJ2-3, with 12 bases that match TRBD2. The germline gives CDR1 SGHAT, CDR2 FQDESV (reference sequence). This CDR3 spans 13 amino acids. V trimming: 5 bases; J trimming: 9 bases; junction bases outside the gene matches: 3. The CDR3 DNA follows: TGTGCCAGCAGCAGGACTAGCGGGGACACGCAGTATTTT. Residues: CASSRTSGDTQYF.

The chain combines TRBV4-1 with TRBJ1-2; D gene ambiguous. This CDR3 contains 13 residues. The V end was cut by 1 base, the J end by 8 bases, with 11 bases between. Germline assignment: CDR1 MGHRA and CDR2 YSYEKL. The CDR3 sequence is CASSQGADWGYTF. Written as DNA, the CDR3 is TGCGCCAGCAGCCAAGGAGCCGACTGGGGCTACACCTTC.